The 27 T cell receptor beta chains in this list originate from one sample, sequenced in a study of CD8 T cells in ankylosing spondylitis. The antigens of these receptors remain unknown. TCRdb re-called the 5' RACE reads with MiXCR, one entry per CDR3 protein. The sample lists approximately 550,000 distinct CDR3 sequences; approximately 11% were seen once. Whole-study results and caveats: About 8 highly homologous variants made up a TCR beta motif, and this motif appeared characteristic of ankylosing spondylitis blood.

Sequenced: blood, either unsorted or a sorted T cell fraction (not recorded which). The receptors here all came from a male donor with ankylosing spondylitis.

This chain joins TRBV20-1 and TRBJ1-2, with 11 bases identical to TRBD1. The length of the CDR3 is 14 residues. CDR1 and CDR2 from the germline V gene are DFQATT and SNEGSKA (reference sequence). The V segment lost 0 bases and the J segment 7 bases; nucleotides outside the gene matches: 4. The CDR3 nucleotides are TGCAGTGCTAGAGAGGGACAGGGGGTAGGTGGCTACACCTTC. Residues: CSAREGQGVGGYTF.

This clonotype came up a few times. The rearrangement joins TRBV7-9 to TRBJ1-3; the match to TRBD1 covers 7 bases. Germline assignment: CDR1 SEHNR and CDR2 FQNEAQ (reference sequence). CDR3 length equals 14 residues. The V segment lost 5 bases and the J segment 2 bases; nucleotides outside the gene matches: 3. The CDR3 nucleotides read TGTGCCAGCAGCCGTGGGACAGCTGGAAACACCATATATTTT. This gives the protein CASSRGTAGNTIYF.

The chain employs TRBV3-1 and TRBJ2-5; D gene unclear. The germline CDR1 and CDR2 sequences are LGHDT and YNNKEL (reference sequence). The V and J ends lost 2 bases and 4 bases respectively, with 2 bases between them. The CDR3 extends over 11 amino acids. Here the CDR3 reads CASSQPETQYF. Written as DNA, the CDR3 is TGTGCCAGCAGCCAACCAGAGACCCAGTACTTC.

This chain joins TRBV4-1 and TRBJ1-4, with D possibly TRBD1 on 6 matching bases. This CDR3 has 15 amino acids. With 6 bases removed from V and 8 bases from J, the gap between germline ends came to 19 bases. CDR1 is MGHRA, CDR2 YSYEKL, per germline. This chain's CDR3 is CASRQRTVKGEKLFF. The CDR3 bases are TGCGCCAGCAGGCAAAGGACAGTGAAGGGGGAAAAACTGTTTTTT.

The chain joins TRBV12-5 to TRBJ1-5; 8 positions match TRBD1. The trim removed 0 bases at V and 5 bases at J, leaving 9 bases unmatched. The germline gives CDR1 LGHNT, CDR2 FRNRAP. The CDR3 covers 17 residues. The DNA for the CDR3 is TGTGCTAGTGGTTTGGTACAGAGCAGCAGGGGGCATCAGCCCCAGCATTTT. Amino acid sequence: CASGLVQSSRGHQPQHF.

The chain couples TRBV6-6 to TRBJ2-1; D remains unclear. The germline V and J ends were trimmed by 2 bases and 7 bases, with 9 bases remaining between them. The germline CDR1 and CDR2 sequences are MNHNY and SVGAGI (reference sequence). There are 13 residues in the CDR3. The CDR3 DNA reads TGTGCCAGCAGTTACAGAGTCCAAAATGAGCAGTTCTTC. Its translation: CASSYRVQNEQFF.

This chain joins TRBV7-2 and TRBJ2-1, with a tentative D call TRBD2 (6 bases). V lost 0 bases and J 3 bases, leaving 9 bases between the germline ends. The CDR3 has 15 amino acids. Germline values: CDR1 SGHTA, CDR2 FQGNSA. The CDR3 DNA reads as TGTGCCAGCAGCTTAGCGACGGGGGACTACAATGAGCAGTTCTTC. Its translation: CASSLATGDYNEQFF.

J is TRBJ2-7 and V is TRBV2; 11 bases map to TRBD2. V lost 6 bases and J lost 7; bases outside the gene matches: 11. CDR1 is SNHLY and CDR2 is FYNNEI in the germline V gene. The CDR3 covers 15 residues. CDR3 sequence: CASRGVLAGVVEQYF. In DNA, the CDR3 is TGTGCCAGCAGGGGAGTACTAGCGGGAGTTGTTGAGCAGTACTTC.

This clonotype appeared a few times. In DNA form, the CDR3 reads TGTGCCATCAGCCGACAGGATTATGGCTACACCTTC. Translated: CAISRQDYGYTF. The chain recombines TRBV10-3 with TRBJ1-2; D perhaps matches TRBD1 (6 bases). This CDR3 has 12 amino acids. V was trimmed by 6 bases and J by 5 bases, leaving 10 bases between them. Germline CDR1 reads ENHRY; CDR2 reads SYGVKD.

The rearrangement joins TRBV20-1 to TRBJ2-1; D might be TRBD2 (6 bases). The germline V and J ends were trimmed by 6 bases and 5 bases, with 14 bases remaining between them. The CDR3 runs to 13 residues. The germline CDR1 and CDR2 sequences are DFQATT and SNEGSKA (reference sequence). The CDR3 sequence: CSALTGSDNEQFF. The CDR3 nucleotides read TGCAGTGCCCTCACCGGGAGTGACAATGAGCAGTTCTTC.

This chain connects TRBV20-1 to TRBJ2-7; 9 bases align to TRBD2. The CDR3 is 14 residues long. Germline V gene lookup returns CDR1 DFQATT and CDR2 SNEGSKA (reference sequence). Unmatched junction bases numbered 6, after V lost 6 bases and J lost 0 bases. The DNA for the CDR3 is TGCAGTGCCCTGCCTAGCGGGGTCTCCTACGAGCAGTACTTC. Translation gives CSALPSGVSYEQYF.

The rearrangement joins TRBV12-3 or TRBV12-4 to TRBJ2-3; no definite D call. The CDR3 has 15 residues. V shed 4 bases and J shed 2 bases, with 13 bases lying between them. The CDR3 nucleotides are TGTGCCAGCAGTTACAACCTGGGGATCACAGATACGCAGTATTTT. Encoded protein: CASSYNLGITDTQYF.

This clonotype was seen a few times. This chain joins TRBV6-1 and TRBJ1-6; no clear D. Germline CDR1 is MNHNS and CDR2 is SASEGT. V shed 6 bases and J shed 8 bases, with 20 bases lying between them. The CDR3 has 16 amino acids. CDR3 sequence (DNA): TGTGCCAGCAGCTCGACTGGCGCGGTCCTCGATTCACCCCTCCACTTT. This translates into CASSSTGAVLDSPLHF.

The chain employs TRBV4-1 and TRBJ1-4; D might be TRBD1 (6 bases). CDR1 and CDR2 from the germline V gene are MGHRA and YSYEKL. The CDR3 contains 15 residues. Deletions cut 6 bases from V and 4 bases from J, with 15 bases between. The CDR3 bases are TGCGCCAGCAGACCCTTGGGGGCCGTTAATGAAAAACTGTTTTTT. Translation: CASRPLGAVNEKLFF.

The J gene is TRBJ2-1, the V gene TRBV11-2, with 9 bases identical to TRBD2. The CDR3 totals 15 residues. The V gene's germline CDR1 is SGHAT and CDR2 FQNNGV. V gave up 5 bases and J gave up 4 bases; unmatched junction bases: 6. DNA for the CDR3: TGTGCCAGCAGCGTCCGACTAGCGGAATACAATGAGCAGTTCTTC. Translated, it gives CASSVRLAEYNEQFF.

This clonotype appeared a few times. The CDR3 spells CASSLKGVAGISRGEQYF. The DNA of the CDR3 is TGCGCCAGCAGCTTGAAAGGGGTGGCCGGGATTAGCCGGGGCGAGCAGTACTTC. This chain connects TRBV5-1 to TRBJ2-7; D possibly matches TRBD1 or TRBD2 (5 bases each). Trimming took 1 base from V and 6 from J, leaving 26 bases between them. The CDR3 loop spans 18 amino acids. From germline, CDR1 is SGHRS and CDR2 YFSETQ.

This clonotype was counted a few times. The genes are TRBV7-9 and TRBJ1-5; D call uncertain. This CDR3 is 15 amino acids long. V was pared by 5 bases and J by 1 base, with 12 bases between. Per the germline V gene, CDR1 is SEHNR and CDR2 is FQNEAQ (reference sequence). The CDR3, as DNA: TGTGCCAGCAGCCTGGACCTCCGAAGCAATCAGCCCCAGCATTTT. Amino acids: CASSLDLRSNQPQHF.

This clonotype was found a few times. The J gene is TRBJ1-1, the V gene TRBV12-3 or TRBV12-4; 7 positions agree with TRBD1. Trimming took 5 bases from V and 0 from J; bases not matched to a gene: 12. The CDR3 sequence is 17 residues long. DNA for the CDR3: TGTGCCAGCAGTCCCTGGACAGGAAAGAACCTGAACACTGAAGCTTTCTTT. Translating gives CASSPWTGKNLNTEAFF.

The rearrangement uses TRBV13 and TRBJ2-7; weak D call: TRBD1 (5 bases). This CDR3 contains 15 residues. Per germline, CDR1 PRHDT and CDR2 FYEKMQ (reference sequence). The germline V and J ends were trimmed by 0 bases and 0 bases, with 9 bases remaining between them. CDR3 amino acids: CASSLGGRGSYEQYV. The DNA for the CDR3 is TGTGCCAGCAGCTTAGGGGGAAGGGGCTCCTACGAGCAGTACGTC.

This sequence joins TRBV29-1 and TRBJ1-1, with D tentatively TRBD1 (6 bases). CDR3 length: 13 residues. CDR1 SQVTM and CDR2 ANQGSEA come from the germline V gene. The V end lost 1 base, the J end lost 4 bases, and 10 bases lay between the germline ends. DNA of the CDR3: TGCAGCGTTGAAGGGGGGGGGGCCACTGAAGCTTTCTTT. This translates into CSVEGGGATEAFF.

In this sample, this clonotype turned up a few times. This chain uses TRBV20-1 with TRBJ2-7; 8 nucleotides align to TRBD1. J gave up 2 bases and V 4 bases, and 4 bases lay outside the gene matches. The CDR3 is made up of 13 amino acids. From germline, CDR1 is DFQATT and CDR2 SNEGSKA (reference sequence). CDR3 DNA sequence: TGCAGTGCTACACAGGGGGTCACCTACGAGCAGTACTTC. Translation gives CSATQGVTYEQYF.

This clonotype was seen many times. This chain connects TRBV6-2 or TRBV6-3 to TRBJ2-1; no reliable D call. With 6 bases removed from V and 5 bases from J, the gap between germline ends came to 8 bases. CDR1 and CDR2 (germline): MNHEY, SVGEGT. This CDR3 region has 12 residues. CDR3 sequence: CASRARDNEQFF. CDR3 coding DNA: TGTGCCAGCAGGGCTAGGGACAATGAGCAGTTCTTC.

This clonotype has ten or more counts. This chain joins TRBV12-3 or TRBV12-4 and TRBJ1-2; 9 bases are shared with TRBD1. This CDR3 has 15 residues. Trimming cost V 7 bases and J 3 bases; bases outside gene matches: 9. CDR3 bases: TGTGCCAGCACCGCCGGGACAGGGATCGACTATGGCTACACCTTC. Translation: CASTAGTGIDYGYTF.

This clonotype was found once. Because it lacks the conserved phenylalanine or tryptophan at the end, this CDR3 is likely a read error. The chain carries TRBV20-1 and TRBJ2-3; a weak D match, TRBD2 (7 bases). Trimming left V 3 bases short and J 0 bases short, with 16 bases between. Germline V gene sequence: CDR1 DFQATT, CDR2 SNEGSKA (reference sequence). The CDR3 is 16 amino acids. As DNA, the CDR3 is TGCAGTGCTAGTCACTCGGGGGGCCCAAGCACAGATACGCAGTATCTT. Translation gives CSASHSGGPSTDTQYL.

This clonotype was picked up many times. This chain joins TRBV20-1 and TRBJ2-5; no clear D. This CDR3 has 14 amino acids. Trimming pared 6 bases from V and 0 bases from J, leaving 14 bases between. CDR1 DFQATT and CDR2 SNEGSKA come from the germline V gene (reference sequence). The CDR3 coding sequence is TGCAGTGCCGAGGCGGACGATTACCAAGAGACCCAGTACTTC. It yields the protein CSAEADDYQETQYF.

The chain recombines TRBV10-2 with TRBJ1-1; no clear D gene. Germline V gene sequence: CDR1 WSHSY, CDR2 SAAADI. V was clipped by 3 bases and J by 3 bases, with 8 bases between them. This CDR3 has 13 residues. This CDR3 is CASSEQYYTEAFF. The CDR3 DNA reads TGCGCCAGCAGTGAACAATACTACACTGAAGCTTTCTTT.

This clonotype was seen ten or more times. The chain uses TRBV20-1 and TRBJ1-4; D is unclear. Germline values: CDR1 DFQATT, CDR2 SNEGSKA (reference sequence). The V end lost 0 bases, the J end lost 8 bases, and 16 bases lay between the germline ends. The CDR3 length is 15 residues. The CDR3 here is CSARDRIGHGEKLFF. The CDR3 bases are TGCAGTGCTAGAGATCGAATAGGGCATGGGGAAAAACTGTTTTTT.